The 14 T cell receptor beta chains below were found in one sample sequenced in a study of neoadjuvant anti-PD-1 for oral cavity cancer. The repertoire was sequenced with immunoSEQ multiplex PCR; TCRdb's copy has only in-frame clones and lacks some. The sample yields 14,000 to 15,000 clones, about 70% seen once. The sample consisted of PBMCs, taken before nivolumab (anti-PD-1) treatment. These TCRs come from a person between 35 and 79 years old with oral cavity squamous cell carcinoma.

The CDR3 DNA reads as TGTGCCAGCAGCAATTTTCCTACTAGCGGGGCCTTCTTC. Its translation: CASSNFPTSGAFF. The chain is built from TRBV6-5 and TRBJ2-1; 10 bases are a match to TRBD2. Trimming took 6 bases from V and 16 from J; bases not matched to a gene: 12. The germline gives CDR1 MNHEY, CDR2 SVGAGI. This CDR3 comprises 13 residues.

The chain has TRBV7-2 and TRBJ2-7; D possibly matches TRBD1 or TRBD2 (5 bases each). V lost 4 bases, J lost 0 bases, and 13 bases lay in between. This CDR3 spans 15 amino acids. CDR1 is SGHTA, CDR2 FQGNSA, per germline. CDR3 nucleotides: TGTGCCAGCAGCTCGGGACCGTCGAGCTCCTACGAGCAGTACTTC. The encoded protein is CASSSGPSSSYEQYF.

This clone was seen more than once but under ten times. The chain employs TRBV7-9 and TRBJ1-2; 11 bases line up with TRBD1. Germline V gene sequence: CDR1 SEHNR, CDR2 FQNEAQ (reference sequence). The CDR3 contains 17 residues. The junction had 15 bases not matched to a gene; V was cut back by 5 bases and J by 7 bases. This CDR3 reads CASSPPGADRGHGGYTF. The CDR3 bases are TGTGCCAGCAGCCCCCCCGGGGCGGACAGGGGGCATGGTGGCTACACCTTC. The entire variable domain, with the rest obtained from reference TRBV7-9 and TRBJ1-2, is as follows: DTGVSQNPRHKITKRGQNVTFRCDPISEHNRLYWYRQTLGQGPEFLTYFQNEAQLEKSRLLSDRFSAERPKGSFSTLEIQRTEQGDSAMYLCASSPPGADRGHGGYTFGSGTRLTVV.

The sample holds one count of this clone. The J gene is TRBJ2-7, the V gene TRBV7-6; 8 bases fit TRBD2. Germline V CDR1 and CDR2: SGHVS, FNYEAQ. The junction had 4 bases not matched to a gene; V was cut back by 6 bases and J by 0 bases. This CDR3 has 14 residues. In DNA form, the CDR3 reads TGTGCCAGCAGACTAGCGGCAAGCTCCTACGAGCAGTACTTC. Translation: CASRLAASSYEQYF. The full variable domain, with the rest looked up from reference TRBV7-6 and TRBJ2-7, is GAGVSQSPRYKVTKRGQDVALRCDPISGHVSLYWYRQALGQGPEFLTYFNYEAQQDKSGLPNDRFSAERPEGSISTLTIQRTEQRDSAMYRCASRLAASSYEQYFGPGTRLTVT.

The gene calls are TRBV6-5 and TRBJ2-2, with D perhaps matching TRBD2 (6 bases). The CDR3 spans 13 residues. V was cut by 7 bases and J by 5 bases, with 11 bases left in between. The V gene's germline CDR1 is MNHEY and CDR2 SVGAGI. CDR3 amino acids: CASTREVTGELFF. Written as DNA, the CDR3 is TGTGCCAGCACGAGGGAGGTAACCGGGGAGCTGTTTTTT.

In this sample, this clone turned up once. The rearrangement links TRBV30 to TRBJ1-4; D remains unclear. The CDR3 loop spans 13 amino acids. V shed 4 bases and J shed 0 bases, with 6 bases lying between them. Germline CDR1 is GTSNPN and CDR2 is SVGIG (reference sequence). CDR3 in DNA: TGTGCCTGGACAGGTGCAACTAATGAAAAACTGTTTTTT. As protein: CAWTGATNEKLFF.

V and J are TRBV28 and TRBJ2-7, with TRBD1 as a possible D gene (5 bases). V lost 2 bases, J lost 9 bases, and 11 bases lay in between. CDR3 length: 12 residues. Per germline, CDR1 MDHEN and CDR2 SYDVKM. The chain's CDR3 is CASSLGRAAQYF. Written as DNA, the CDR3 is TGTGCCAGCAGTTTAGGCAGGGCGGCGCAGTACTTC. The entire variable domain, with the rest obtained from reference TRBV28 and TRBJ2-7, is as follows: DVKVTQSSRYLVKRTGEKVFLECVQDMDHENMFWYRQDPGLGLRLIYFSYDVKMKEKGDIPEGYSVSREKKERFSLILESASTNQTSMYLCASSLGRAAQYFGPGTRLTVT.

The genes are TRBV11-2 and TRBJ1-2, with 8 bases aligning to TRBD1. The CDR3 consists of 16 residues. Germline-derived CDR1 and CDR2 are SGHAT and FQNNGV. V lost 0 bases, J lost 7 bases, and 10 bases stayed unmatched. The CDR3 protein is CASSLDLADRGGGYTF. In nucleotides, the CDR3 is TGTGCCAGCAGCTTAGATCTGGCAGACAGGGGAGGTGGCTACACCTTC.

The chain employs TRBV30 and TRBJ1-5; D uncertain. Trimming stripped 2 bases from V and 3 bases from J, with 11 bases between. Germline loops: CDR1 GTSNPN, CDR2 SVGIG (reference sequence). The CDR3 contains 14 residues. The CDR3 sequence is CAWSTGSFNQPQHF. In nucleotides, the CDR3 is TGTGCCTGGAGTACCGGAAGCTTCAATCAGCCCCAGCATTTT.

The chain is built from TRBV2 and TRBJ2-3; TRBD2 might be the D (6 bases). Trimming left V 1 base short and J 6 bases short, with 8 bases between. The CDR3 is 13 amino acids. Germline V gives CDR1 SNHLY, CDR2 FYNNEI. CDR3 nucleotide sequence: TGTGCCAGCAGTGAAGATAGCGGCGATACGCAGTATTTT. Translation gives CASSEDSGDTQYF. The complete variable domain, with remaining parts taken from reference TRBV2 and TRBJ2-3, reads EPEVTQTPSHQVTQMGQEVILRCVPISNHLYFYWYRQILGQKVEFLVSFYNNEISEKSEIFDDQFSVERPDGSNFTLKIRSTKLEDSAMYFCASSEDSGDTQYFGPGTRLTVL.

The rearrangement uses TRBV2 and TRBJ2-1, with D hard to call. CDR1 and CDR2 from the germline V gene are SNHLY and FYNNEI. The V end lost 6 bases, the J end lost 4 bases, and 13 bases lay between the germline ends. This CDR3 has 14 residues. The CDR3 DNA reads TGTGCCAGCAGCGTCCGCTTCTATTACAATGAGCAGTTCTTC. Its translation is CASSVRFYYNEQFF. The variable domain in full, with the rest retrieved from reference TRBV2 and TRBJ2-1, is EPEVTQTPSHQVTQMGQEVILRCVPISNHLYFYWYRQILGQKVEFLVSFYNNEISEKSEIFDDQFSVERPDGSNFTLKIRSTKLEDSAMYFCASSVRFYYNEQFFGPGTRLTVL.

CDR3 region: CASSQKVRALSGVYTEAFF. DNA of the CDR3: TGCGCCAGCAGCCAAAAAGTAAGGGCCTTATCAGGGGTATACACTGAAGCTTTCTTT. The chain combines TRBV4-1 with TRBJ1-1; D may be TRBD1 (6 bases). The ends were cut back, 2 bases at V and 3 bases at J, with 25 bases in the middle. In germline, CDR1 is MGHRA, CDR2 YSYEKL. The CDR3 contains 19 residues.

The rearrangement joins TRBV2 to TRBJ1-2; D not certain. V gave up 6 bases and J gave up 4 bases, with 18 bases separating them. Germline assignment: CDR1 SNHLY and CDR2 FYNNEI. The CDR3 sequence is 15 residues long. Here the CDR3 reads CASSPLRESIYGYTF. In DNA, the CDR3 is TGTGCCAGCAGCCCCCTCCGGGAGTCTATCTATGGCTACACCTTC.

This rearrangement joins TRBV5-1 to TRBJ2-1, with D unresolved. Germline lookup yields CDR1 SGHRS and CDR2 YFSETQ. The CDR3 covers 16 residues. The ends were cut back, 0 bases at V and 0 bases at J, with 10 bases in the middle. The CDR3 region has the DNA TGCGCCAGCAGCTTGGGGACGTCCGTCTCCTACAATGAGCAGTTCTTC. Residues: CASSLGTSVSYNEQFF.